This T cell receptor (beta chain) was identified during a study of blood T cell repertoires in COVID-19. The wider study: Whether acute or convalescent, the COVID-19 samples came from the United States, Italy and Spain. PBMCs, B-cell-depleted T cells, or T cells provided the cDNA or gDNA that made up the material.

Seattle researchers signed up patients amid active infection and tracked them longitudinally. The CDR3 extends over 15 amino acids. The germline V gene encodes CDR1 GTSNPN and CDR2 SVGIG (reference sequence). V gave up 0 bases and J gave up 10 bases, with 19 bases separating them. In the original processing: Amplification of reference gene primers was used by the study to estimate nucleated cell counts. Measured with immunoSEQ multiplex PCR; TCRdb has only the in-frame clones, and not every one. That table supplies the V and J calls and clone size; D and trimming were determined from the DNA. Of a few hundred thousand clones in the sample, more than 70% were seen once.

The source is a woman between 25 and 40 years old with COVID-19, enrolled during active disease. The rearrangement links TRBV30 to TRBJ2-1; the D gene is possibly TRBD1 (5 bases). Input material: peripheral blood. This CDR3 is CAWSVRLGAVGEQFF. The CDR3 nucleotides are TGTGCCTGGAGTGTAAGATTAGGGGCGGTGGGAGAGCAGTTCTTC. Supplemented by reference TRBV30 and TRBJ2-1, the full variable domain reads SQTIHQWPATLVQPVGSPLSLECTVEGTSNPNLYWYRQAAGRGLQLLFYSVGIGQISSEVPQNLSASRPQDRQFILSSKKLLLSDSGFYLCAWSVRLGAVGEQFFGPGTRLTVL.